Detailed here is one T cell receptor beta chain. Its matching antigen is unknown. This entry is derived from a study of T cell responses to AZD1222 COVID-19 vaccine. Study results and caveats: Seropositive AZD1222 recipients at baseline numbered only five or six. Mostly white British, mostly female donors; authors suggested clonal diversity may be underestimated.

Libraries were prepared by immunoSEQ multiplex PCR; TCRdb keeps only in-frame clonotypes and omits some of them. The repertoire holds 100,000 to 150,000 clones, with around 90% as singletons. Germline CDR1 MDHEN, CDR2 SYDVKM. The CDR3 totals 15 residues. The ends were cut back, 7 bases at V and 10 bases at J, with 25 bases in the middle. The chain combines TRBV28 with TRBJ1-1; weak D call: TRBD1 (5 bases). This TCR derives from an adult in good health. This specimen was peripheral blood, taken on day 0 of AZD1222 vaccination. This CDR3 reads CASTPGRVRGVRAFF. The CDR3 DNA reads TGTGCCAGCACCCCCGGGAGGGTTAGGGGTGTTAGAGCTTTCTTT.